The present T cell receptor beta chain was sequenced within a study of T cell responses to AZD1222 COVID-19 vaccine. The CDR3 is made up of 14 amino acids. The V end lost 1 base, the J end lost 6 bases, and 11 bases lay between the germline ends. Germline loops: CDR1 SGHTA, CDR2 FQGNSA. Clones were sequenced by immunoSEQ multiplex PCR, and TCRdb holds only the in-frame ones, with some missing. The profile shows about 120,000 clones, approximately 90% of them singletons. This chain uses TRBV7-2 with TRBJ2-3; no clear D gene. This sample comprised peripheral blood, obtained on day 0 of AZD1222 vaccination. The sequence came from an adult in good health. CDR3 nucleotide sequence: TGTGCCAGCAGCTTAGTAGGGATTGGTGATACGCAGTATTTT. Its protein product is CASSLVGIGDTQYF.